The 32 T cell receptor beta chains in this list originate from one sample, sequenced in a study of blood T cell repertoires in COVID-19. Sequencing used immunoSEQ multiplex PCR; TCRdb keeps in-frame clones, though not all of them. The table includes about 360,000 clones, more than 85% detected once. What was sequenced was peripheral blood. The source is a human donor in a cohort sampled during active COVID-19.

The chain employs TRBV7-3 and TRBJ1-1; D is uncertain. Trimming pared 0 bases from V and 1 base from J, leaving 15 bases between. The length of the CDR3 is 17 residues. Germline CDR1 and CDR2: SGHTA and FQGTGA. The CDR3 here is CASSLTLANNPNTEAFF. DNA of the CDR3: TGTGCCAGCAGCTTAACCTTGGCAAATAACCCGAACACTGAAGCTTTCTTT.

The rearrangement uses TRBV2 and TRBJ2-7, with TRBD1 matching 9 bases. The CDR3 is made up of 14 amino acids. Looked up from germline, CDR1 is SNHLY and CDR2 is FYNNEI. V dropped 8 bases and J dropped 4; count of bases not matched to a gene: 9. The CDR3 region is CASFRGTGMYEQYF. CDR3 DNA sequence: TGTGCCAGCTTTCGGGGGACAGGGATGTACGAGCAGTACTTC.

The gene calls are TRBV7-3 and TRBJ2-7; no clear D. The CDR3 totals 13 residues. The V and J ends lost 3 bases and 3 bases respectively, with 9 bases between them. CDR1 is SGHTA and CDR2 is FQGTGA in the germline V gene. For the CDR3, the DNA is TGTGCCAGCAGCTTGGGCAGAGACTACGAGCAGTACTTC. Protein sequence: CASSLGRDYEQYF.

This clone is a singleton in its sample. The chain recombines TRBV15 with TRBJ2-3; TRBD2 might be the D (6 bases). Germline assignment: CDR1 LNHNV and CDR2 YYDKDF (reference sequence). V gave up 5 bases and J gave up 5 bases, with 23 bases separating them. CDR3 length: 17 residues. Here the CDR3 DNA reads TGTGCCACCAGCTCCCATCAAGGTAGCGGCCCCGGAGATACGCAGTATTTT. The encoded protein is CATSSHQGSGPGDTQYF.

This clone showed up just once. The gene calls are TRBV15 and TRBJ1-5, with 9 bases matching TRBD1. V lost 5 bases, J lost 4 bases, and 9 bases stayed unmatched. CDR3 size: 16 residues. Germline V gene data show CDR1 as LNHNV and CDR2 as YYDKDF (reference sequence). CDR3 nucleotide sequence: TGTGCCACCAGCCGAGGCGGGACAGGGAGTAATCAGCCCCAGCATTTT. This codes for CATSRGGTGSNQPQHF.

The chain carries TRBV5-5 and TRBJ2-7; tentative D call: TRBD1 (5 bases). V was trimmed by 4 bases and J by 3 bases, leaving 8 bases between them. Looked up from germline, CDR1 is SGHKS and CDR2 is YYEKEE (reference sequence). The CDR3 loop spans 12 amino acids. In DNA, the CDR3 is TGTGCCAGCAGCCCCCAGGGCTACGAGCAGTACTTC. Its translation is CASSPQGYEQYF.

The V and J genes are TRBV2 and TRBJ2-1; 10 bases are shared with TRBD2. V was clipped by 6 bases and J by 0 bases; unmatched bases: 2. The CDR3 consists of 15 residues. CDR1 is SNHLY and CDR2 is FYNNEI in the germline V gene. The CDR3 sequence: CASRIAGGSYNEQFF. DNA of the CDR3: TGTGCCAGCAGGATAGCGGGGGGCTCCTACAATGAGCAGTTCTTC. The variable domain in full, completed from reference TRBV2 and TRBJ2-1, reads EPEVTQTPSHQVTQMGQEVILRCVPISNHLYFYWYRQILGQKVEFLVSFYNNEISEKSEIFDDQFSVERPDGSNFTLKIRSTKLEDSAMYFCASRIAGGSYNEQFFGPGTRLTVL.

The rearrangement uses TRBV19 and TRBJ2-5, with TRBD1 as a possible D gene (7 bases). The CDR3 consists of 15 residues. The V gene's germline CDR1 is LNHDA and CDR2 SQIVND (reference sequence). Trimming stripped 2 bases from V and 4 bases from J, with 14 bases between. The CDR3 protein is CASSINRGLRETQYF. The CDR3 DNA follows: TGTGCCAGTAGTATAAACAGGGGACTTCGAGAGACCCAGTACTTC.

The chain combines TRBV19 with TRBJ2-4; 10 nucleotides align to TRBD1. CDR3 length equals 14 residues. With 3 bases clipped from V and 4 bases from J, the junction kept 0 bases outside the gene matches. Germline loops: CDR1 LNHDA, CDR2 SQIVND (reference sequence). Written as DNA, the CDR3 is TGTGCCAGTAGTATGGGACAGGGGAAAAACATTCAGTACTTC. This gives the protein CASSMGQGKNIQYF.

This clone was counted between two and nine times. The chain recombines TRBV7-2 with TRBJ2-1; D unclear. The CDR3 runs 15 residues. Trimming removed 4 bases at V and 4 bases at J, with 14 bases between. The germline CDR1 and CDR2 sequences are SGHTA and FQGNSA. The CDR3 DNA is TGTGCCAGCAGCTCAGACGGAGAAATTTACAATGAGCAGTTCTTC. This encodes CASSSDGEIYNEQFF. The whole variable domain, remainder taken from reference TRBV7-2 and TRBJ2-1, is GAGVSQSPSNKVTEKGKDVELRCDPISGHTALYWYRQSLGQGLEFLIYFQGNSAPDKSGLPSDRFSAERTGGSVSTLTIQRTQQEDSAVYLCASSSDGEIYNEQFFGPGTRLTVL.

This chain connects TRBV2 to TRBJ2-3, with 15 positions matching TRBD2. Unmatched junction bases numbered 11, after V lost 4 bases and J lost 6 bases. The CDR3 runs 18 residues. Germline lookup yields CDR1 SNHLY and CDR2 FYNNEI. The CDR3 sequence is CASSGGTSGGLYRDTQYF. In DNA form, the CDR3 reads TGTGCCAGCAGTGGAGGGACTAGCGGGGGGCTCTACCGGGATACGCAGTATTTT.

The chain has TRBV29-1 and TRBJ1-4; 9 positions match TRBD1. This CDR3 is built from 12 residues. The ends lost 6 bases at V and 7 bases at J; junction bases unmatched: 3. Per germline, CDR1 SQVTM and CDR2 ANQGSEA. CDR3 protein: CSVGTGREKLFF. DNA of the CDR3: TGCAGCGTCGGGACAGGGCGTGAAAAACTGTTTTTT.

The genes are TRBV28 and TRBJ2-7; 9 bases are a match to TRBD2. The CDR3 extends over 15 amino acids. The trim removed 5 bases at V and 4 bases at J, leaving 9 bases unmatched. The germline gives CDR1 MDHEN, CDR2 SYDVKM. CDR3 sequence: CASSPQVSGRYEQYF. The DNA of the CDR3 is TGTGCCAGCAGTCCCCAGGTTAGCGGGAGATACGAGCAGTACTTC.

The gene calls are TRBV5-1 and TRBJ2-7; 10 bases agree with TRBD1. Germline CDR1 and CDR2: SGHRS and YFSETQ. This CDR3 spans 15 amino acids. After removal of 3 bases from V and 2 bases from J, the junction contained 5 bases not matched to a gene. In nucleotides, the CDR3 is TGCGCCAGCAGCTGGGCCGGGACAGGGGCCTACGAGCAGTACTTC. Its protein is CASSWAGTGAYEQYF.

The chain combines TRBV4-2 with TRBJ2-2; TRBD1 matches 9 bases. Germline V gene data show CDR1 as LGHNA and CDR2 as YNFKEQ. V was clipped by 0 bases and J by 6 bases; unmatched bases: 11. The CDR3 extends over 18 amino acids. The DNA of the CDR3 is TGTGCCAGCAGCCAAGACATAGGACAGGGGCTTGTTCCCGGGGAGCTGTTTTTT. Translated, it gives CASSQDIGQGLVPGELFF.

The chain recombines TRBV10-3 with TRBJ2-2; 7 nucleotides align to TRBD1. The CDR3 has 14 residues. The germline gives CDR1 ENHRY, CDR2 SYGVKD. V lost 6 bases and J lost 7; bases outside the gene matches: 8. The chain's CDR3 is CAISDRVVVGELFF. CDR3 coding DNA: TGTGCCATCAGCGACAGGGTGGTAGTCGGGGAGCTGTTTTTT.

The gene calls are TRBV7-2 and TRBJ1-3; D unresolved. The germline V gene has CDR1 SGHTA and CDR2 FQGNSA. V gave up 1 base and J gave up 5 bases, with 6 bases separating them. This CDR3 contains 13 residues. Here the CDR3 DNA reads TGTGCCAGCAGCTTAGATCCCAGAAACACCATATATTTT. Encoded protein: CASSLDPRNTIYF. Full variable domain (remainder filled in from reference TRBV7-2 and TRBJ1-3): GAGVSQSPSNKVTEKGKDVELRCDPISGHTALYWYRQSLGQGLEFLIYFQGNSAPDKSGLPSDRFSAERTGGSVSTLTIQRTQQEDSAVYLCASSLDPRNTIYFGEGSWLTVV.

This clone was seen a single time. The chain links TRBV5-1 to TRBJ2-7, with 10 bases identical to TRBD2. CDR3 length equals 15 residues. Germline V gene data show CDR1 as SGHRS and CDR2 as YFSETQ. The ends lost 0 bases at V and 5 bases at J; junction bases unmatched: 5. The CDR3 coding sequence is TGCGCCAGCAGCTTGGGTAGCGGGAGGTCGCACGAGCAGTACTTC. Protein sequence: CASSLGSGRSHEQYF.

This chain uses TRBV28 with TRBJ2-5; 7 bases align to TRBD1. The germline gives CDR1 MDHEN, CDR2 SYDVKM. V shed 6 bases and J 5 bases; nucleotides not matched to a gene: 9. The CDR3 covers 14 residues. The CDR3 sequence is CASSREQGHETQYF. CDR3 in DNA: TGTGCCAGCAGCCGGGAACAGGGGCATGAGACCCAGTACTTC.

The V call is TRBV6-5, the J call TRBJ2-7, with TRBD2 as a possible D gene (6 bases). Deletions cut 11 bases from V and 3 bases from J, with 11 bases between. This CDR3 region has 11 residues. Per the germline V gene, CDR1 is MNHEY and CDR2 is SVGAGI. CDR3 protein: CASAEGYEQYF. The DNA for the CDR3 is TGTGCCTCGGCGGAGGGCTACGAGCAGTACTTC.

The chain links TRBV6-5 to TRBJ2-4; no reliable D call. Germline V gene data show CDR1 as MNHEY and CDR2 as SVGAGI. V was pared by 7 bases and J by 6 bases, with 16 bases between. The CDR3 has 14 amino acids. CDR3 DNA: TGTGCCAGCACCCTGCTAGGTATAGTAAACATTCAGTACTTC. It codes for CASTLLGIVNIQYF.

The chain recombines TRBV6-2 or TRBV6-3 with TRBJ2-7, with TRBD2 matching over 14 bases. This CDR3 is built from 16 residues. Germline V CDR1 and CDR2: MNHEY, SVGEGT. The trim removed 5 bases at V and 7 bases at J, leaving 10 bases unmatched. CDR3 amino acids: CASSDRLAGGPREQYF. For the CDR3, the DNA is TGTGCCAGCAGTGACCGACTAGCGGGAGGGCCGAGGGAGCAGTACTTC.

V is TRBV28 and J is TRBJ1-3, with D perhaps matching TRBD1 (6 bases). V was pared by 1 base and J by 0 bases, with 10 bases between. Germline-derived CDR1 and CDR2 are MDHEN and SYDVKM. The CDR3 is 16 amino acids. CDR3 sequence reads: CASSLSQGISGNTIYF. The CDR3 bases are TGTGCCAGCAGTTTATCACAGGGAATCTCTGGAAACACCATATATTTT.

The chain is built from TRBV4-1 and TRBJ2-2; 9 bases match TRBD2. Looked up from germline, CDR1 is MGHRA and CDR2 is YSYEKL. V was clipped by 0 bases and J by 4 bases; unmatched bases: 12. The CDR3 is made up of 19 amino acids. CDR3 sequence (DNA): TGCGCCAGCAGCCAAGATGCGGGAGGGCCCTCGCAGGGCACCGGGGAGCTGTTTTTT. This sequence encodes CASSQDAGGPSQGTGELFF.

J is TRBJ1-1 and V is TRBV15; 7 bases align to TRBD1. CDR1 LNHNV and CDR2 YYDKDF come from the germline V gene (reference sequence). The junction had 6 bases not matched to a gene; V was cut back by 4 bases and J by 1 base. The CDR3 length is 15 residues. Here the CDR3 DNA reads TGTGCCACCAGCAAAGAGACAGGGACGAACACTGAAGCTTTCTTT. Translating gives CATSKETGTNTEAFF.

This clone has a single count. The V call is TRBV19, the J call TRBJ2-1; TRBD2 matches at 11 bases. There are 15 residues in the CDR3. The V gene end was trimmed by 10 bases and the J gene end by 7 bases; junction bases not matched to a gene: 12. Germline lookup yields CDR1 LNHDA and CDR2 SQIVND (reference sequence). The CDR3 spells CATRTLAGGRNEQFF. The CDR3, as DNA: TGTGCCACCAGGACTTTAGCGGGAGGGAGGAATGAGCAGTTCTTC.

The rearrangement links TRBV2 to TRBJ2-5; 7 bases line up with TRBD2. Germline trimming cut 6 bases from V and 5 bases from J; bases unmatched to any gene: 3. The CDR3 has 12 residues. The germline CDR1 and CDR2 sequences are SNHLY and FYNNEI. CDR3 protein: CASSGTKETQYF. CDR3 bases: TGTGCCAGCAGCGGGACTAAGGAGACCCAGTACTTC.

The chain has TRBV9 and TRBJ1-2; 7 nucleotides align to TRBD1. Germline loops: CDR1 SGDLS, CDR2 YYNGEE. The CDR3 is 15 amino acids. J lost 2 bases, V lost 0 bases, and 4 bases had no gene match. The DNA of the CDR3 is TGTGCCAGCAGCGTAGACGGGACAGCCAACTATGGCTACACCTTC. Its translation: CASSVDGTANYGYTF.

The count of this clone is one. The chain is built from TRBV10-3 and TRBJ2-7; unclear D gene. Trimming took 2 bases from V and 2 from J, leaving 7 bases between them. Germline V gene lookup returns CDR1 ENHRY and CDR2 SYGVKD. The CDR3 has 13 residues. CDR3: CAISEVSPYEQYF. CDR3 DNA: TGTGCCATCAGTGAGGTCAGTCCCTACGAGCAGTACTTC.

The rearrangement uses TRBV19 and TRBJ2-1; D is uncertain. This CDR3 region has 16 residues. The germline CDR1 and CDR2 sequences are LNHDA and SQIVND (reference sequence). The V and J ends lost 3 bases and 0 bases respectively, with 12 bases between them. CDR3 amino acids: CASSISVFSSYNEQFF. The CDR3, as DNA: TGTGCCAGTAGTATCTCAGTCTTCAGCTCCTACAATGAGCAGTTCTTC.

The rearrangement links TRBV18 to TRBJ1-4; D not resolved. The CDR3 sequence is 14 residues long. Germline V gives CDR1 KGHSH, CDR2 LQKENI. V lost 6 bases and J 1 base, leaving 9 bases between the germline ends. This CDR3 reads CASSPPGTNEKLFF. The CDR3 DNA reads as TGTGCCAGCTCCCCGCCCGGAACTAATGAAAAACTGTTTTTT.

The rearrangement links TRBV19 to TRBJ1-1, with 7 nucleotides matching TRBD1. The germline gives CDR1 LNHDA, CDR2 SQIVND (reference sequence). Losses at the gene ends were 5 bases for V and 7 bases for J; bases not matched to a gene: 10. This CDR3 has 14 residues. DNA for the CDR3: TGTGCCAGTAGTTACAGGGGACTTCAGGTTGAAGCTTTCTTT. Amino acid sequence: CASSYRGLQVEAFF.